The clone carrying this T cell receptor (beta chain) was observed a few times. Its specificity is unknown. Construction of TCR beta libraries was performed using quantitative 5'-RACE with molecular barcodes. TCRdb reprocessed the 5' RACE reads with MiXCR, giving one entry per CDR3 protein. The top ten clones hold about 15% of a sample with 300,000 to 400,000 distinct CDR3 sequences, 20% to 25% of them seen once. This sample was included in a study of CD8 T cells in ankylosing spondylitis. Trimming shortened V by 2 bases and J by 5 bases, and 10 bases separated the two germline ends. The CDR3 is made up of 13 amino acids. Per the germline V gene, CDR1 is SGHRS and CDR2 is YFSETQ. Overall study results and limits: Several highly homologous variants made up a TCR beta motif, and this motif appeared characteristic of ankylosing spondylitis blood. In the blood and synovial fluid of reactive arthritis, some motif variants had been previously reported.

This sequence was found in a male donor with ankylosing spondylitis. V is TRBV5-1 and J is TRBJ1-1; D gene uncertain. Sequenced material: blood, either unsorted or a sorted T cell fraction (not recorded which). The CDR3 DNA reads TGCGCCAGCAGCTTCTCCTCCGGTACTGAAGCTTTCTTT. This gives the protein CASSFSSGTEAFF. The full variable domain, its missing parts supplied by reference TRBV5-1 and TRBJ1-1, is KAGVTQTPRYLIKTRGQQVTLSCSPISGHRSVSWYQQTPGQGLQFLFEYFSETQRNKGNFPGRFSGRQFSNSRSEMNVSTLELGDSALYLCASSFSSGTEAFFGQGTRLTVV.